These T cell receptor beta chains were read from a single sample in a study of Graves' ophthalmopathy and Graves' hyperthyroidism. TCRdb passed the multiplex PCR reads through MiXCR, listing each CDR3 protein once. The sample includes roughly 400,000 distinct CDR3 sequences, around 17% of them seen just once. Sequenced material: peripheral blood. The receptors originated from a woman between 18 and 29 years old with Graves' ophthalmopathy. The CDR3 runs from the conserved cysteine through the conserved F or W. Each record gives: CDR3 protein, CDR3 DNA, V gene, D gene, CDR3 length, J gene, clone size. The D gene is left open where the match is weak. Only some rows state a clone size, as once, few, many or a class for expanded clones.

CDR3 protein: CASILLGTPGDYGYTF
CDR3 DNA: TGTGCCAGTATCCTTTTGGGCACCCCAGGGGACTATGGCTACACCTTC
V gene: TRBV19
D gene: .
CDR3 length: 16
J gene: TRBJ1-2
clone size: many

CDR3 protein: CASSFTQGAFFGANVLTF
CDR3 DNA: TGTGCCAGCAGCTTCACACAGGGGGCATTCTTTGGGGCCAACGTCCTGACTTTC
V gene: TRBV11-1
D gene: TRBD1
CDR3 length: 18
J gene: TRBJ2-6
clone size: many

CDR3 protein: CSAHRNRAYTGELFF
CDR3 DNA: TGCAGTGCTCACCGGAACCGCGCCTACACCGGGGAGCTGTTTTTT
V gene: TRBV20-1
D gene: .
CDR3 length: 15
J gene: TRBJ2-2
clone size: many

CDR3 protein: CASSARRDRYQETQYF
CDR3 DNA: TGTGCCAGCAGTGCTCGCCGGGACAGGTACCAAGAGACCCAGTACTTC
V gene: TRBV6-1
D gene: TRBD1
CDR3 length: 16
J gene: TRBJ2-5
clone size: .

CDR3 protein: CASQGTRNQPQHF
CDR3 DNA: TGTGCCAGCCAAGGGACAAGAAATCAGCCCCAGCATTTT
V gene: TRBV18
D gene: .
CDR3 length: 13
J gene: TRBJ1-5
clone size: many

CDR3 protein: CASSIDHRASGANVLTF
CDR3 DNA: TGTGCCAGTAGTATAGATCACAGGGCATCTGGGGCCAACGTCCTGACTTTC
V gene: TRBV19
D gene: .
CDR3 length: 17
J gene: TRBJ2-6
clone size: many

CDR3 protein: CATGRRNTEAFF
CDR3 DNA: TGTGCCACGGGACGGAGGAACACTGAAGCTTTCTTT
V gene: TRBV6-2/TRBV6-3
D gene: .
CDR3 length: 12
J gene: TRBJ1-1
clone size: many

CDR3 protein: CSAPGPQKYEQYF
CDR3 DNA: TGCAGTGCTCCGGGCCCCCAGAAATACGAGCAGTACTTC
V gene: TRBV20-1
D gene: .
CDR3 length: 13
J gene: TRBJ2-7
clone size: many

CDR3 protein: CASSWAGTEGDEQYF
CDR3 DNA: TGTGCCAGCAGTTGGGCCGGGACAGAAGGCGACGAGCAGTACTTC
V gene: TRBV6-5
D gene: TRBD1
CDR3 length: 15
J gene: TRBJ2-7
clone size: .

CDR3 protein: CSASNLGLAPLVSYEQYF
CDR3 DNA: TGCAGTGCTAGTAACCTGGGACTAGCGCCCCTCGTCTCCTACGAGCAGTACTTC
V gene: TRBV20-1
D gene: TRBD2
CDR3 length: 18
J gene: TRBJ2-7
clone size: many

CDR3 protein: CSALHGSKPNQPQHF
CDR3 DNA: TGCAGTGCCTTACATGGCTCAAAGCCTAATCAGCCCCAGCATTTT
V gene: TRBV20-1
D gene: .
CDR3 length: 15
J gene: TRBJ1-5
clone size: many

CDR3 protein: CASRASGGGETQYF
CDR3 DNA: TGTGCCAGCAGGGCCAGCGGGGGTGGTGAGACCCAGTACTTC
V gene: TRBV6-2/TRBV6-3
D gene: TRBD2
CDR3 length: 14
J gene: TRBJ2-5
clone size: many

CDR3 protein: CSARDGGGQGYEQYF
CDR3 DNA: TGCAGTGCTAGAGATGGAGGGGGACAGGGGTACGAGCAGTACTTC
V gene: TRBV20-1
D gene: TRBD1
CDR3 length: 15
J gene: TRBJ2-7
clone size: many

CDR3 protein: CASSLESSGNTIYF
CDR3 DNA: TGTGCCAGCAGCTTAGAATCCTCTGGAAACACCATATATTTT
V gene: TRBV7-8
D gene: .
CDR3 length: 14
J gene: TRBJ1-3
clone size: many

CDR3 protein: CASSQDQGGANYGYTF
CDR3 DNA: TGCGCCAGCAGCCAAGACCAGGGGGGAGCTAACTATGGCTACACCTTC
V gene: TRBV4-3
D gene: TRBD1
CDR3 length: 16
J gene: TRBJ1-2
clone size: once

CDR3 protein: CSARVGEGRVNTEAFF
CDR3 DNA: TGCAGTGCTAGGGTCGGTGAAGGCAGGGTGAACACTGAAGCTTTCTTT
V gene: TRBV20-1
D gene: .
CDR3 length: 16
J gene: TRBJ1-1
clone size: many

CDR3 protein: CATLVGSHYGYTF
CDR3 DNA: TGTGCCACCCTCGTCGGATCCCACTATGGCTACACCTTC
V gene: TRBV28
D gene: .
CDR3 length: 13
J gene: TRBJ1-2
clone size: once

CDR3 protein: CASSPPLLGRGNQPQHF
CDR3 DNA: TGTGCCAGCAGTCCCCCGCTATTGGGCAGGGGCAATCAGCCCCAGCATTTT
V gene: TRBV6-2/TRBV6-3
D gene: .
CDR3 length: 17
J gene: TRBJ1-5
clone size: many

CDR3 protein: CASSLELGYGYTF
CDR3 DNA: TGTGCCAGCAGCTTGGAACTAGGGTATGGCTACACCTTC
V gene: TRBV5-6
D gene: .
CDR3 length: 13
J gene: TRBJ1-2
clone size: .

CDR3 protein: CASSLNSGAINQPQHF
CDR3 DNA: TGTGCCAGCAGCTTAAATTCAGGGGCAATCAATCAGCCCCAGCATTTT
V gene: TRBV11-2
D gene: .
CDR3 length: 16
J gene: TRBJ1-5
clone size: many

CDR3 protein: CASSSAGGRAEAFF
CDR3 DNA: TGTGCCAGCAGCTCCGCCGGAGGGCGGGCTGAAGCTTTCTTT
V gene: TRBV13
D gene: .
CDR3 length: 14
J gene: TRBJ1-1
clone size: .

CDR3 protein: CASSHGSGGDYEQYF
CDR3 DNA: TGCGCCAGCAGCCATGGGTCAGGCGGGGACTACGAGCAGTACTTC
V gene: TRBV5-1
D gene: .
CDR3 length: 15
J gene: TRBJ2-7
clone size: .

CDR3 protein: CASVDRTSEQYF
CDR3 DNA: TGTGCCAGCGTAGACAGGACGTCCGAGCAGTACTTC
V gene: TRBV2
D gene: .
CDR3 length: 12
J gene: TRBJ2-7
clone size: many

CDR3 protein: CASSLGRTAEAFF
CDR3 DNA: TGTGCCAGCAGCTTAGGCCGGACAGCAGAAGCTTTCTTT
V gene: TRBV7-8
D gene: .
CDR3 length: 13
J gene: TRBJ1-1
clone size: many

CDR3 protein: CASSYSTGGRGGYTF
CDR3 DNA: TGTGCCAGCAGTTACTCGACGGGGGGGCGCGGTGGCTACACCTTC
V gene: TRBV6-5
D gene: .
CDR3 length: 15
J gene: TRBJ1-2
clone size: once

CDR3 protein: CASSPGGDTDTQYF
CDR3 DNA: TGTGCCAGCAGTCCGGGGGGGGACACAGATACGCAGTATTTT
V gene: TRBV6-1
D gene: TRBD2
CDR3 length: 14
J gene: TRBJ2-3
clone size: many

CDR3 protein: CASSEEGLGRKTQYF
CDR3 DNA: TGTGCCAGCAGTGAGGAGGGACTCGGAAGGAAGACCCAGTACTTC
V gene: TRBV2
D gene: .
CDR3 length: 15
J gene: TRBJ2-5
clone size: many

CDR3 protein: CASSRSITISGRANEQFF
CDR3 DNA: TGCGCCAGCAGCCGGAGTATAACTATTAGCGGGAGAGCCAATGAGCAGTTCTTC
V gene: TRBV4-1
D gene: TRBD2
CDR3 length: 18
J gene: TRBJ2-1
clone size: few

CDR3 protein: CASGPSQFNQPQHF
CDR3 DNA: TGTGCCAGCGGCCCCAGCCAGTTCAATCAGCCCCAGCATTTT
V gene: TRBV12-3/TRBV12-4
D gene: .
CDR3 length: 14
J gene: TRBJ1-5
clone size: many

CDR3 protein: CASSDRQGSNQPQHF
CDR3 DNA: TGTGCCAGCAGCGATAGACAGGGCAGCAATCAGCCCCAGCATTTT
V gene: TRBV6-1
D gene: TRBD1
CDR3 length: 15
J gene: TRBJ1-5
clone size: many

CDR3 protein: CSAKDRTSYEQYF
CDR3 DNA: TGCAGTGCTAAGGACAGGACCTCCTACGAGCAGTACTTC
V gene: TRBV20-1
D gene: TRBD1
CDR3 length: 13
J gene: TRBJ2-7
clone size: many

CDR3 protein: CASSVGGFGYEQYF
CDR3 DNA: TGTGCCAGCAGCGTGGGGGGATTTGGCTACGAGCAGTACTTC
V gene: TRBV7-3
D gene: .
CDR3 length: 14
J gene: TRBJ2-7
clone size: many

CDR3 protein: CASSTIAGGVYEQYF
CDR3 DNA: TGTGCCAGCAGTACGATAGCGGGGGGAGTATACGAGCAGTACTTC
V gene: TRBV6-1
D gene: TRBD2
CDR3 length: 15
J gene: TRBJ2-7
clone size: many

CDR3 protein: CASSLRVEGRAGGYTF
CDR3 DNA: TGTGCCAGCAGTTTAAGGGTTGAAGGGCGCGCCGGTGGCTACACCTTC
V gene: TRBV27
D gene: .
CDR3 length: 16
J gene: TRBJ1-2
clone size: many

CDR3 protein: CASSGTGGDAYEQYF
CDR3 DNA: TGTGCCAGTAGTGGGACAGGGGGCGACGCCTACGAGCAGTACTTC
V gene: TRBV19
D gene: TRBD1
CDR3 length: 15
J gene: TRBJ2-7
clone size: many

CDR3 protein: CASSKGLAGGPVSPHEQYF
CDR3 DNA: TGTGCCAGCAGCAAAGGACTAGCGGGGGGGCCGGTCTCTCCCCACGAGCAGTACTTC
V gene: TRBV6-2/TRBV6-3
D gene: TRBD2
CDR3 length: 19
J gene: TRBJ2-7
clone size: many

CDR3 protein: CATSSNHQGNQPQHF
CDR3 DNA: TGTGCCACCAGCAGTAATCATCAGGGGAATCAGCCCCAGCATTTT
V gene: TRBV15
D gene: .
CDR3 length: 15
J gene: TRBJ1-5
clone size: many

CDR3 protein: CASARSWRTGELFF
CDR3 DNA: TGTGCTAGTGCCCGAAGCTGGCGGACCGGGGAGCTGTTTTTT
V gene: TRBV12-5
D gene: .
CDR3 length: 14
J gene: TRBJ2-2
clone size: many

CDR3 protein: CASSPPQGGTQYF
CDR3 DNA: TGTGCCAGCAGTCCCCCCCAGGGTGGGACCCAGTACTTC
V gene: TRBV28
D gene: .
CDR3 length: 13
J gene: TRBJ2-5
clone size: .

CDR3 protein: CASSVAKSSYNSPLHF
CDR3 DNA: TGTGCCAGCAGCGTAGCAAAAAGCTCCTATAATTCACCCCTCCACTTT
V gene: TRBV9
D gene: .
CDR3 length: 16
J gene: TRBJ1-6
clone size: many

CDR3 protein: CASSWPGTSSYEQYF
CDR3 DNA: TGTGCCAGCAGCTGGCCCGGGACTAGCTCCTACGAGCAGTACTTC
V gene: TRBV7-2
D gene: TRBD2
CDR3 length: 15
J gene: TRBJ2-7
clone size: many

CDR3 protein: CSVGTSGSVEQYF
CDR3 DNA: TGCAGCGTCGGGACTAGCGGGAGCGTCGAGCAGTACTTC
V gene: TRBV29-1
D gene: TRBD2
CDR3 length: 13
J gene: TRBJ2-7
clone size: many

CDR3 protein: CASSPGGFTYEQYF
CDR3 DNA: TGTGCCAGCAGCCCAGGGGGCTTTACCTACGAGCAGTACTTC
V gene: TRBV7-2
D gene: TRBD1
CDR3 length: 14
J gene: TRBJ2-7
clone size: many

CDR3 protein: CASSFGGVESKDGYTF
CDR3 DNA: TGTGCCAGCAGCTTTGGAGGGGTAGAAAGTAAGGATGGCTACACCTTC
V gene: TRBV7-6
D gene: .
CDR3 length: 16
J gene: TRBJ1-2
clone size: .

CDR3 protein: CASSQTGPNQPQHF
CDR3 DNA: TGTGCCAGCAGCCAAACAGGGCCGAATCAGCCCCAGCATTTT
V gene: TRBV3-1
D gene: .
CDR3 length: 14
J gene: TRBJ1-5
clone size: many

CDR3 protein: CATSDQGPQQFF
CDR3 DNA: TGTGCCACCAGTGACCAGGGACCGCAGCAGTTCTTC
V gene: TRBV24-1
D gene: .
CDR3 length: 12
J gene: TRBJ2-1
clone size: many

CDR3 protein: CASSWDRRVETQYF
CDR3 DNA: TGTGCCAGCAGTTGGGACAGACGAGTAGAGACCCAGTACTTC
V gene: TRBV28
D gene: TRBD1
CDR3 length: 14
J gene: TRBJ2-5
clone size: many

CDR3 protein: CATLTGTEQYF
CDR3 DNA: TGTGCCACCTTAACAGGGACCGAGCAGTACTTC
V gene: TRBV10-3
D gene: .
CDR3 length: 11
J gene: TRBJ2-7
clone size: many

CDR3 protein: CASSFVEMNTEAFF
CDR3 DNA: TGTGCCAGCAGTTTCGTCGAGATGAACACTGAAGCTTTCTTT
V gene: TRBV28
D gene: .
CDR3 length: 14
J gene: TRBJ1-1
clone size: many

CDR3 protein: CASSSIRTYGNTIYF
CDR3 DNA: TGTGCCAGCAGCTCCATAAGGACCTACGGAAACACCATATATTTT
V gene: TRBV7-2
D gene: .
CDR3 length: 15
J gene: TRBJ1-3
clone size: many

CDR3 protein: CASSIGLDGSTEAFF
CDR3 DNA: TGTGCCAGTAGTATTGGCCTAGATGGGAGCACTGAAGCTTTCTTT
V gene: TRBV19
D gene: .
CDR3 length: 15
J gene: TRBJ1-1
clone size: many